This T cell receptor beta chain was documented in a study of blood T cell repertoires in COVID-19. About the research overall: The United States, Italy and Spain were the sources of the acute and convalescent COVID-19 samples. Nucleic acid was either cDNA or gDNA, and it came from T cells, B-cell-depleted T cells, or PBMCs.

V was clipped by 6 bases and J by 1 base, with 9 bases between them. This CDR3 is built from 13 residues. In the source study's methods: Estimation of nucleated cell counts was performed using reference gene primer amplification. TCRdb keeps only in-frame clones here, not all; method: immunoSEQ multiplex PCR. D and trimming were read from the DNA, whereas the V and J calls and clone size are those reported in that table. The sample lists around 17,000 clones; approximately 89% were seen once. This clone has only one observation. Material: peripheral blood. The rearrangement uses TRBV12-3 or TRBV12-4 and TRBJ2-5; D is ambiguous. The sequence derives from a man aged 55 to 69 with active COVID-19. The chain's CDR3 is CASRQNSQETQYF. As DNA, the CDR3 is TGTGCCAGCAGACAGAATTCCCAAGAGACCCAGTACTTC.